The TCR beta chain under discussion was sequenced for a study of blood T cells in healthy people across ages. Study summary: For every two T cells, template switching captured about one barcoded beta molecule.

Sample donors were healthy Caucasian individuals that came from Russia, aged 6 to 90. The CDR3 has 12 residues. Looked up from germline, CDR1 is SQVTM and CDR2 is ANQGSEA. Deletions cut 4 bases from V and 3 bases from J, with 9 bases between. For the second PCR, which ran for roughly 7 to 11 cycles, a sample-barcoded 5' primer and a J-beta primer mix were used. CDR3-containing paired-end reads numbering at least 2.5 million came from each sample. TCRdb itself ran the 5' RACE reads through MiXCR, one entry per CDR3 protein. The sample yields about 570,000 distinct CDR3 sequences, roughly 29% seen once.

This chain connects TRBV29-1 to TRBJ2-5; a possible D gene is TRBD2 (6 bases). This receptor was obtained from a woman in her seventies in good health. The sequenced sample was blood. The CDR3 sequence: CSVAPGEETQYF. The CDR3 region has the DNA TGCAGCGTTGCGCCGGGGGAAGAGACCCAGTACTTC.